These 2 T cell receptor beta chains came from one sample sequenced in a study of T cell responses to AZD1222 COVID-19 vaccine. Sequenced by immunoSEQ multiplex PCR; TCRdb stores in-frame clones only, minus some. The repertoire holds more than 85,000 clones, with 94% as singletons. This material consisted of peripheral blood, taken 28 days after the second AZD1222 dose. The source of these receptors is an adult who received the AZD1222 COVID-19 vaccine.

CDR3 coding DNA: TGTGCCAGCAGCTTAACTTCCTACAATGAGCAGTTCTTC. Its protein product is CASSLTSYNEQFF. V and J are TRBV7-7 and TRBJ2-1; no clear D gene. This CDR3 region has 13 residues. CDR1 and CDR2 from the germline V gene are SSHAT and FNYEAQ (reference sequence). Trimming removed 2 bases from V and 1 base from J, with 3 bases in between.

The CDR3 coding sequence is TGTGCCAGCAGCAAGTATGGTAGCGGGCAGGGCAATGAGCAGTTCTTC. Translating gives CASSKYGSGQGNEQFF. V and J are TRBV9 and TRBJ2-1; TRBD2 agrees at 7 bases. Germline trimming cut 4 bases from V and 6 bases from J; bases unmatched to any gene: 13. Germline assignment: CDR1 SGDLS and CDR2 YYNGEE. This CDR3 contains 16 residues.